The 23 T cell receptor beta chains below all came from one sample that was sequenced in a study of blood T cell repertoires in COVID-19. Using immunoSEQ multiplex PCR, the repertoire was profiled, and TCRdb retains in-frame clones only, with some absent. The sample lists about 120,000 clones, 90% occurring once. Sequenced sample: peripheral blood. The receptors were sampled from a human donor with active COVID-19. The donor label of this sample is uncertain.

The J gene is TRBJ2-5, the V gene TRBV11-2, with 9 bases identical to TRBD2. In germline, CDR1 is SGHAT, CDR2 FQNNGV. After removal of 1 base from V and 2 bases from J, the junction contained 5 bases not matched to a gene. This CDR3 comprises 16 residues. The CDR3 DNA reads as TGTGCCAGCAGCTTAGGGAGCGGGGGGCTTCAAGAGACCCAGTACTTC. Translation gives CASSLGSGGLQETQYF.

V and J are TRBV28 and TRBJ2-5; maybe TRBD1 (5 bases). CDR3 length: 15 amino acids. Germline loops: CDR1 MDHEN, CDR2 SYDVKM. Trimming left V 6 bases short and J 5 bases short, with 19 bases between. The DNA for the CDR3 is TGTGCCAGCAGGAGCCGGGCCCAGGGTGTGGAGACCCAGTACTTC. This sequence encodes CASRSRAQGVETQYF.

The chain joins TRBV13 to TRBJ2-1; D is possibly TRBD1 (5 bases). V was pared by 0 bases and J by 11 bases, with 11 bases between. The CDR3 contains 13 residues. Germline V CDR1 and CDR2: PRHDT, FYEKMQ (reference sequence). The CDR3 protein is CASSLGLGAKQFF. DNA for the CDR3: TGTGCCAGCAGCTTAGGCCTAGGGGCCAAGCAGTTCTTC.

The chain employs TRBV14 and TRBJ1-1; the D is unclear. The CDR3 is 18 residues long. CDR1 and CDR2 (germline): SGHDN, FVKESK. Trimming pared 0 bases from V and 4 bases from J, leaving 21 bases between. For the CDR3, the DNA is TGTGCCAGCAGCCAAGATCCTCGACTCGGCGGAGGTCGCACTGAAGCTTTCTTT. Translation: CASSQDPRLGGGRTEAFF.

The chain employs TRBV7-6 and TRBJ1-4; no clear D. CDR1 is SGHVS, CDR2 FNYEAQ, per germline. V was cut by 5 bases and J by 0 bases, with 10 bases left in between. The CDR3 spans 15 residues. The CDR3 DNA is TGTGCCAGCAGCCCGCAGGATACAACTAATGAAAAACTGTTTTTT. It codes for CASSPQDTTNEKLFF.

The J gene is TRBJ1-2, the V gene TRBV12-3 or TRBV12-4; D unresolved. The CDR3 is 13 amino acids. Trimming stripped 4 bases from V and 2 bases from J, with 8 bases between. The CDR3 coding sequence is TGTGCCAGCAGTTCTACCCTGAACTATGGCTACACCTTC. This sequence encodes CASSSTLNYGYTF.

The rearrangement joins TRBV6-2 or TRBV6-3 to TRBJ2-1, with 9 bases lining up with TRBD1. V dropped 2 bases and J dropped 7; count of bases not matched to a gene: 6. The CDR3 totals 15 residues. CDR1 is MNHEY and CDR2 is SVGEGT in the germline V gene. The CDR3 nucleotides are TGTGCCAGCAGTTACGCCGGGACAGGGTTGAATGAGCAGTTCTTC. Its protein product is CASSYAGTGLNEQFF.

CDR3 residues: CASRGGPSSGNTIYF. The CDR3 nucleotides read TGTGCCAGTAGGGGGGGGCCCAGCTCTGGAAACACCATATATTTT. This chain uses TRBV19 with TRBJ1-3; D may be TRBD1 (6 bases). The CDR3 has 15 residues. Germline V gene sequence: CDR1 LNHDA, CDR2 SQIVND (reference sequence). Trimming took 6 bases from V and 0 from J, leaving 12 bases between them.

The rearrangement uses TRBV7-2 and TRBJ1-1; 7 positions agree with TRBD1. The CDR3 length is 15 residues. Germline loops: CDR1 SGHTA, CDR2 FQGNSA. J was trimmed by 5 bases and V by 1 base; bases with no gene match: 7. The DNA for the CDR3 is TGTGCCAGCAGCTTAGATTACAGGGGCGATACTGAAGCTTTCTTT. Its protein is CASSLDYRGDTEAFF. Variable domain in full (rest from reference TRBV7-2 and TRBJ1-1): GAGVSQSPSNKVTEKGKDVELRCDPISGHTALYWYRQSLGQGLEFLIYFQGNSAPDKSGLPSDRFSAERTGGSVSTLTIQRTQQEDSAVYLCASSLDYRGDTEAFFGQGTRLTVV.

This clone was found once. The chain carries TRBV5-1 and TRBJ2-3; unclear D gene. The germline gives CDR1 SGHRS, CDR2 YFSETQ. This CDR3 is built from 11 residues. The ends were cut back, 4 bases at V and 5 bases at J, with 5 bases in the middle. The CDR3 sequence: CASSLRDTQYF. The CDR3 DNA follows: TGCGCCAGCAGCCTGCGAGATACGCAGTATTTT.

This sequence joins TRBV27 and TRBJ2-3, with 13 bases fitting TRBD2. The CDR3 has 16 amino acids. V dropped 5 bases and J dropped 2; count of bases not matched to a gene: 4. In germline, CDR1 is MNHEY, CDR2 SMNVEV (reference sequence). This chain's CDR3 is CASSPTSGGATDTQYF. CDR3 bases: TGTGCCAGCAGTCCTACTAGCGGGGGGGCCACAGATACGCAGTATTTT.

This chain joins TRBV7-2 and TRBJ1-2, with D possibly being TRBD1 (5 bases). Trimming removed 7 bases from V and 4 bases from J, with 22 bases in between. CDR1 and CDR2 from the germline V gene are SGHTA and FQGNSA. The CDR3 runs 16 residues. The CDR3 loop is CASMAWQGGRLYGYTF. The CDR3 nucleotides read TGTGCCAGCATGGCCTGGCAGGGAGGGCGCCTCTATGGCTACACCTTC.

Details on this clone: The sample holds other DNA sequences that translate to the same CDR3. This sequence joins TRBV9 and TRBJ1-6; no firm D call. Looked up from germline, CDR1 is SGDLS and CDR2 is YYNGEE. Trimming stripped 4 bases from V and 1 base from J, with 9 bases between. This CDR3 has 15 amino acids. CDR3 region: CASSPPGSYNSPLHF. CDR3 nucleotide sequence: TGTGCCAGCAGCCCGCCGGGTTCCTATAATTCACCCCTCCACTTT.

The chain joins TRBV4-1 to TRBJ1-3; TRBD1 matches 11 bases. Germline assignment: CDR1 MGHRA and CDR2 YSYEKL. CDR3 size: 17 residues. V was pared by 2 bases and J by 9 bases, with 12 bases of the junction left unmatched. The CDR3 spells CASSQMGQGVTVATIYF. Written as DNA, the CDR3 is TGCGCCAGCAGCCAAATGGGACAGGGGGTAACAGTAGCCACCATATATTTT.

The chain is built from TRBV5-1 and TRBJ1-1; D remains unclear. The CDR3 length is 14 residues. V was pared by 1 base and J by 0 bases, with 7 bases between. Germline CDR1 reads SGHRS; CDR2 reads YFSETQ. DNA for the CDR3: TGCGCCAGCAGCTTGTGGAGTTTGAACACTGAAGCTTTCTTT. It encodes CASSLWSLNTEAFF.

The V gene is TRBV6-1, the J gene TRBJ2-1, with D possibly TRBD2 on 5 matching bases. CDR3 size: 16 residues. V shed 1 base and J shed 8 bases, with 18 bases lying between them. Germline V gene data show CDR1 as MNHNS and CDR2 as SASEGT. The CDR3 here is CASSEGFGTRKDEQFF. CDR3 DNA sequence: TGTGCCAGCAGTGAAGGATTTGGTACTAGGAAGGATGAGCAGTTCTTC.

The chain recombines TRBV19 with TRBJ1-4; 8 bases map to TRBD1. In germline, CDR1 is LNHDA, CDR2 SQIVND (reference sequence). V lost 6 bases to trimming and J lost 4 bases; unmatched junction nucleotides: 7. The CDR3 length is 15 residues. The CDR3 sequence is CASRKGTGNNEKLFF. The DNA of the CDR3 is TGTGCCAGTAGAAAAGGGACAGGAAATAATGAAAAACTGTTTTTT.

The chain couples TRBV7-7 to TRBJ1-5; D uncertain. Germline lookup yields CDR1 SSHAT and CDR2 FNYEAQ (reference sequence). The CDR3 runs 13 residues. Deletions cut 1 base from V and 6 bases from J, with 7 bases between. The CDR3 reads CASSLGAGQPQHF. In DNA, the CDR3 is TGTGCCAGCAGCTTAGGTGCAGGTCAGCCCCAGCATTTT.

V gene TRBV19 combines with J gene TRBJ2-5; TRBD1 is a possible D gene (5 bases). Trimming removed 3 bases at V and 5 bases at J, with 13 bases between. The germline CDR1 and CDR2 sequences are LNHDA and SQIVND (reference sequence). The CDR3 loop spans 14 amino acids. The CDR3 region is CASSIWQGEETQYF. The DNA for the CDR3 is TGTGCCAGTAGTATCTGGCAGGGTGAGGAGACCCAGTACTTC.

This chain connects TRBV19 to TRBJ2-1, with 9 bases lining up with TRBD1. CDR1 and CDR2 from the germline V gene are LNHDA and SQIVND (reference sequence). Germline trimming cut 5 bases from V and 2 bases from J; bases unmatched to any gene: 7. This CDR3 has 16 amino acids. CDR3 amino acids: CASSASGTGTYNEQFF. CDR3 nucleotide sequence: TGTGCCAGTAGTGCCTCCGGGACAGGGACCTACAATGAGCAGTTCTTC.

The genes are TRBV12-5 and TRBJ2-3; TRBD2 aligns across 14 bases. The CDR3 is 17 residues long. Losses at the gene ends were 1 base for V and 6 bases for J; bases not matched to a gene: 6. Germline CDR1 is LGHNT and CDR2 is FRNRAP. The chain's CDR3 is CASGLGLTSGGADTQYF. As DNA, the CDR3 is TGTGCTAGTGGTTTGGGCTTGACTAGCGGGGGGGCCGATACGCAGTATTTT.

The V call is TRBV24-1, the J call TRBJ2-2, with D perhaps TRBD2 (6 bases). This CDR3 comprises 17 residues. V was shortened by 0 bases and J by 5 bases, with 15 bases between the two germline ends. Germline-derived CDR1 and CDR2 are KGHDR and SFDVKD. The CDR3 DNA is TGTGCCACCAGTGATTTGGGGGGGTCCAAGGGGACCGGGGAGCTGTTTTTT. Protein sequence: CATSDLGGSKGTGELFF.

This clone was recorded a few times. J is TRBJ2-2 and V is TRBV19, with 7 bases matching TRBD1. The J segment lost 6 bases and the V segment lost 6 bases, leaving 10 bases of the junction unmatched. Germline loops: CDR1 LNHDA, CDR2 SQIVND (reference sequence). The CDR3 length is 15 residues. CDR3 nucleotides: TGTGCCAGTAGCCCGAGTAGACAGGGTGCCGGGGAGCTGTTTTTT. Translated, it gives CASSPSRQGAGELFF.